The source of this T cell receptor beta chain is a study of blood T cell repertoires in COVID-19 (dated by TCRdb to about 2020). General notes on the study: Collaborator samples came from the United States, Italy and Spain and covered acute and convalescent phases of COVID-19. Where available, HLA class I and class II types were obtained from metadata supplied by the sample provider rather than from assay-based typing. The prospective study material was composed of cDNA or gDNA derived from T cells, B-cell-depleted T cells, or PBMCs. The samples were drawn from two sources: the first 160 participants of the ongoing ImmuneRACE study, and 1,000 to 1,500 subjects contributed by 6 global collaborators. Nearly every sample came with metadata listing a de-identified subject ID, COVID-19 status, age in years and sex. The repertoires were released in a freely available public database intended as a resource for research on the immune response to SARS-CoV-2. The dataset comprised deeply sampled blood TCRbeta repertoires from subjects exposed to, actively infected with, or recovered from COVID-19. Beyond this particular receptor, the publication reports: How much clinical and demographic metadata was included differed by source and by participant, and the metadata was provided uncurated.

Comment on this clone: Its antigen target is currently unknown. No much larger clonotype is one base removed from it; base qualities were not supplied.

TCRbeta CDR3 regions were amplified from genomic DNA using the immunoSEQ Assay, a bias-controlled multiplex PCR. Under the source paper's analysis protocol: The number of nucleated cells in each sample was estimated by amplification of reference gene primers within the assay. To quantify the absolute abundance of each unique TCRbeta CDR3 rearrangement, sequence reads were collapsed and filtered. For each sample, productive Simpson clonality was calculated as the square root of Simpson's diversity index over productive rearrangements. The source is immuneACCESS, and TCRdb retained only in-frame sequences with V and J called. Part of the clones is not carried over; for the studies checked, unresolved V genes explain less than half of this, and the remainder is unexplained. The V and J calls and the clone size are those of that table, but D and trimming were determined from the DNA. The sample contains approximately 240,000 clones, more than 80% of them found a single time. Roughly 1.3% of the sample goes to the ten largest clones.

The CDR3 runs 17 amino acids, cysteine and phenylalanine included. Of the read, only the CDR3 DNA is kept; its 51 bases are in frame from base 1. From the germline V gene (reference sequence), CDR1 is MNHEY and CDR2 is SMNVEV. Compared with germline, V lacks 4 bases and J lacks 4 bases; bases without a gene match: 9. At one collaborating source in Seattle, patients were enrolled during active infection and were followed longitudinally through the course of disease. Each collaborating institution followed its own protocols to collect whole blood in K2EDTA tubes. Collaborator samples were shipped for TCRbeta analysis as frozen whole blood, isolated PBMCs, or DNA extracted from either sample type.

The receptor's source is a woman between 25 and 40 years old with COVID-19, enrolled during active disease. The specimen sequenced was peripheral blood. Recombination connected TRBV27 to TRBJ1-4, with TRBD1 matching 10 junction bases. The DNA sequence follows: TGTGCCAGCAGTTCGACAGGGGGCCCGGGGGTTAATGAAAAACTGTTTTTT. Its amino acids are CASSSTGGPGVNEKLFF.